Listed here is a single TCR beta chain. What it binds is unknown. There were likely unrecorded immune exposures, though donors were nominally healthy when sampled. Use of 60 Vbeta and 13 Jbeta primers characterized the PCR. Assay: immunoSEQ multiplex PCR; the TCRdb copy retains only in-frame clones and omits some. The sample consists of 150,000 to 200,000 clones, around 80% of them appearing once. Germline-derived CDR1 and CDR2 are MNHEY and SVGAGI. Trimming took off 6 bases at V and 4 bases at J, with 10 bases between the two ends. This CDR3 has 12 amino acids. The data stem from a study of cytomegalovirus exposure and HLA in healthy donors. Study-level points and caveats: Indistinguishability led to the exclusion of some V segments, TRBV6-2 and TRBV6-3 included. TCR beta chain V- and J-gene trimming was linked, in a later analysis, to a missense variant in DCLRE1C.

V usage is TRBV6-5 and J usage is TRBJ2-7; D is unresolved. The source of this sequence is a woman aged 40-49 years in good health and CMV-seronegative. The sequenced sample consisted of PBMCs. The CDR3 region is CASRRHQYEQYF. CDR3 in DNA: TGTGCCAGCAGACGACACCAATACGAGCAGTACTTC.